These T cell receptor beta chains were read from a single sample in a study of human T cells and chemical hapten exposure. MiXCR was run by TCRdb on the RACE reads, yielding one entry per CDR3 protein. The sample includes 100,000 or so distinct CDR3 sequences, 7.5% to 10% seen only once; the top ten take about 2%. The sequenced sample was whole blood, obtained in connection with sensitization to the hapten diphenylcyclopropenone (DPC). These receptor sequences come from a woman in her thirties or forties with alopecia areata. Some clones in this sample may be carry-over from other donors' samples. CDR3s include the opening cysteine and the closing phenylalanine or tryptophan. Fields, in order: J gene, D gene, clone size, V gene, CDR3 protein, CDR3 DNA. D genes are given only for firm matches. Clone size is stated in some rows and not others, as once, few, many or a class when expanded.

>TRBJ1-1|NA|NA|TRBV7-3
CASSLRAGNTNTEAFF
TGTGCCAGCAGCTTAAGGGCAGGGAACACGAACACTGAAGCTTTCTTT
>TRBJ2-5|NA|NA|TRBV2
CASAKRVARGQETQYF
TGTGCCAGCGCAAAGAGAGTAGCCCGGGGCCAAGAGACCCAGTACTTC
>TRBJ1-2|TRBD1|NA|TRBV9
CASSVAPGRGLGYTF
TGTGCCAGCAGCGTAGCTCCCGGCAGGGGGCTTGGCTACACCTTC
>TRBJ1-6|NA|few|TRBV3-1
CASSQDPGVHNSPLHF
TGTGCCAGCAGCCAAGATCCAGGGGTACATAATTCACCCCTCCACTTT
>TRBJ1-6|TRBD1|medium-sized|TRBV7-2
CASSLSDRGFNSPLHF
TGTGCCAGCAGCTTAAGTGACAGGGGTTTCAATTCACCCCTCCACTTT
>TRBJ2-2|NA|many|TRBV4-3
CASSRDSGTRTGELFF
TGCGCCAGCAGCCGGGACAGCGGGACACGGACCGGGGAGCTGTTTTTT
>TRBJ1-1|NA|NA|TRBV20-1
CSARDMGEAFF
TGCAGTGCTAGAGACATGGGGGAAGCTTTCTTT
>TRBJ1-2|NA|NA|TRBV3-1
CASSQASAGHYGYTF
TGTGCCAGCAGCCAAGCGTCGGCAGGGCACTATGGCTACACCTTC
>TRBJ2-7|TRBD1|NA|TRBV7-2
CASSLRQGSYEQYF
TGTGCCAGCAGCTTAAGACAGGGGTCCTACGAGCAGTACTTC
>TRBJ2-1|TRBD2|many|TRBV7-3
CASSLTSGVAGSYNEQFF
TGTGCCAGCAGCTTAACAAGCGGGGTCGCGGGCTCCTACAATGAGCAGTTCTTC
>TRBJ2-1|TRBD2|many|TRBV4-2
CASSQDHSGGRYEQFF
TGTGCCAGCAGCCAAGATCACAGCGGGGGAAGGTATGAGCAGTTCTTC
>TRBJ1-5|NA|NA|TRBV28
CASGAGAQHF
TGTGCCAGCGGAGCTGGGGCCCAGCATTTT
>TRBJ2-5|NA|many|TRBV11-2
CASSLGALGGRETQYF
TGTGCCAGCAGCTTAGGCGCGCTGGGGGGCCGAGAGACCCAGTACTTC
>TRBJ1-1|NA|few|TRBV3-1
CASSSPGAGLATEAFF
TGTGCCAGCAGCTCCCCGGGGGCAGGGTTGGCCACTGAAGCTTTCTTT
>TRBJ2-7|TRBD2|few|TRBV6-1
CASPPPTSGGSYEQYF
TGTGCCAGCCCACCCCCTACTAGCGGGGGCTCCTACGAGCAGTACTTC
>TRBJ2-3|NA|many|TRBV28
CASRGADTQYF
TGTGCCAGCAGGGGGGCAGATACGCAGTATTTT
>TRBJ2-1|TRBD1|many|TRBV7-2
CASSLRGTGAYNEQFF
TGTGCCAGCAGCTTACGAGGGACAGGGGCGTACAATGAGCAGTTCTTC
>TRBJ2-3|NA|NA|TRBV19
CASTRRTHSSTDTQYF
TGTGCCAGTACCCGCCGGACGCACTCTAGCACAGATACGCAGTATTTT
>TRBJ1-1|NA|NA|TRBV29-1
CSVGSTGTEAFF
TGCAGCGTCGGCTCGACGGGCACTGAAGCTTTCTTT
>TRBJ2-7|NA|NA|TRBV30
CAWSRGISYEQYF
TGTGCCTGGAGCAGAGGGATCTCCTACGAGCAGTACTTC
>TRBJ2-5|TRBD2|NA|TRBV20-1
CSANRLAGVGTQYF
TGCAGTGCTAACCGACTAGCGGGAGTTGGGACCCAGTACTTC
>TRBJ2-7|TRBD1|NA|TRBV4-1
CASSLRTGEGYEQYF
TGCGCCAGCAGCCTCCGGACAGGGGAGGGATACGAGCAGTACTTC
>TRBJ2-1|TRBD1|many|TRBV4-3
CASSQPRDSRTGEQFF
TGCGCCAGCAGCCAACCCCGGGACAGCCGTACCGGTGAGCAGTTCTTC
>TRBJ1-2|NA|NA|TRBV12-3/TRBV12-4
CASSLRQIKHYGYTF
TGTGCCAGCAGTTTAAGGCAGATAAAACACTATGGCTACACCTTC
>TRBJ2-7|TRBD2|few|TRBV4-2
CASSTSGYEQYF
TGTGCCAGCAGTACTAGCGGGTACGAGCAGTACTTC
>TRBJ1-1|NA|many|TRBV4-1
CASSQGPSGWAFF
TGCGCCAGCAGCCAGGGGCCGTCAGGGTGGGCTTTCTTT
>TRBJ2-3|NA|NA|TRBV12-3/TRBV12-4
CASSLDGRIPPDTQNF
TGTGCCAGCAGTTTAGATGGGCGGATTCCCCCAGATACGCAGAATTTT
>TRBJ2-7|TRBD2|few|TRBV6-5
CASRFSGSMGGEQYF
TGTGCCAGCAGATTTAGCGGGAGTATGGGTGGCGAGCAGTACTTC
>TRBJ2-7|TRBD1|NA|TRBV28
CASSPPGQGGEQYF
TGTGCCAGCAGTCCTCCGGGACAGGGTGGCGAGCAGTACTTC
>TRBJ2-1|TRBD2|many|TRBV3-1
CASSPPEREGNNEQFF
TGTGCCAGCAGCCCCCCCGAGCGGGAGGGAAACAATGAGCAGTTCTTC
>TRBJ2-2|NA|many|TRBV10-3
CAISVPGGTNTGELFF
TGTGCCATCAGTGTCCCTGGAGGGACGAACACCGGGGAGCTGTTTTTT
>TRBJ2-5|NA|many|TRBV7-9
CASSLSGQETQYF
TGTGCCAGCAGCTTGAGCGGACAAGAGACCCAGTACTTC
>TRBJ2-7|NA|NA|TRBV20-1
CSGGSYYEQYF
TGCAGTGGGGGGAGCTACTACGAGCAGTACTTC
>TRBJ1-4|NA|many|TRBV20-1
CSADSGEGGEKLFF
TGCAGTGCTGACTCAGGGGAAGGGGGGGAAAAACTGTTTTTT